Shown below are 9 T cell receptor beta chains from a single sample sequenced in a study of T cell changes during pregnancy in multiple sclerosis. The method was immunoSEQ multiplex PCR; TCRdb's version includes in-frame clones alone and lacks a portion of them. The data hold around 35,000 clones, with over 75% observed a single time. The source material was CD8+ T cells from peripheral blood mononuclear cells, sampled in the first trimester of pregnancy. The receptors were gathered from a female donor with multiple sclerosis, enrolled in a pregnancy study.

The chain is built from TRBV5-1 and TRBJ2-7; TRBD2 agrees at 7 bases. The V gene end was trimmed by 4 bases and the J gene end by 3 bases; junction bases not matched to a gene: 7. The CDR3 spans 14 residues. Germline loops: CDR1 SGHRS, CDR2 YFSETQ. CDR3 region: CASSDGLGDYEQYF. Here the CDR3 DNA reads TGCGCCAGCAGCGATGGACTAGGGGACTACGAGCAGTACTTC.

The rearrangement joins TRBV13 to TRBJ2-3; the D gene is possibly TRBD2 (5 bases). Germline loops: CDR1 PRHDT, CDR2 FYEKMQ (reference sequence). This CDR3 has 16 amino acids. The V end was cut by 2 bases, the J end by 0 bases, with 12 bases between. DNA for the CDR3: TGTGCCAGCAGCTTAAGGGAGATCACTAGCACAGATACGCAGTATTTT. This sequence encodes CASSLREITSTDTQYF.

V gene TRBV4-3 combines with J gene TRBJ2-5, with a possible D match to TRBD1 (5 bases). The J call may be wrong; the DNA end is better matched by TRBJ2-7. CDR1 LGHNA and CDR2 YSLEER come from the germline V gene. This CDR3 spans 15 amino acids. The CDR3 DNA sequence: TGCGCCAGCAGCCAAGCGCAGGGAAGCTCCTACGAGCAGTACTTC. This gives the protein CASSQAQGSSYEQYF.

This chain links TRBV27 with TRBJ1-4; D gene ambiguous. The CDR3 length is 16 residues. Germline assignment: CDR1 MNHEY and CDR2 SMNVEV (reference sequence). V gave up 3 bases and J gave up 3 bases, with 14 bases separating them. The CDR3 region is CASSFGRGRANEKLFF. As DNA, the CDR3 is TGTGCCAGCAGTTTCGGGCGGGGTAGGGCTAATGAAAAACTGTTTTTT. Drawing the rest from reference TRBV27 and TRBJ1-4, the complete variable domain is EAQVTQNPRYLITVTGKKLTVTCSQNMNHEYMSWYRQDPGLGLRQIYYSMNVEVTDKGDVPEGYKVSRKEKRNFPLILESPSPNQTSLYFCASSFGRGRANEKLFFGSGTQLSVL.

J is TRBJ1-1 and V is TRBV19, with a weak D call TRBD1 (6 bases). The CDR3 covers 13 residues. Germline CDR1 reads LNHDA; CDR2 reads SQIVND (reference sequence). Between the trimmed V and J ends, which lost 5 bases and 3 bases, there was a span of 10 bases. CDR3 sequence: CASSLYRDTEAFF. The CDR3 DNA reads TGTGCCAGTAGTCTATACAGGGACACTGAAGCTTTCTTT. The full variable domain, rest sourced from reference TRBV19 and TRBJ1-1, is DGGITQSPKYLFRKEGQNVTLSCEQNLNHDAMYWYRQDPGQGLRLIYYSQIVNDFQKGDIAEGYSVSREKKESFPLTVTSAQKNPTAFYLCASSLYRDTEAFFGQGTRLTVV.

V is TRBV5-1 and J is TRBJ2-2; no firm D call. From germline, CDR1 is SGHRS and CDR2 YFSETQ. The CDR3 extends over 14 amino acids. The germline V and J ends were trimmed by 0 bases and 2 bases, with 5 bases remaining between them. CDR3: CASSLGTNTGELFF. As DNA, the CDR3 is TGCGCCAGCAGCTTGGGTACAAACACCGGGGAGCTGTTTTTT.

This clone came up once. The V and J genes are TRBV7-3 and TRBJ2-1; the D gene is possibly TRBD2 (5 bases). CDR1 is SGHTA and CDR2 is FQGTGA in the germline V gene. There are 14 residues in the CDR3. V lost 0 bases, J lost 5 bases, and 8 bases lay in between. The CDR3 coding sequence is TGTGCCAGCAGCTTAACGGCCGGGAACAATGAGCAGTTCTTC. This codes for CASSLTAGNNEQFF.

The DNA for the CDR3 is TGTGCCAGCGGTCGGGCTAGCGGGAGGAGGGACAATGAGCAGTTCTTC. Protein sequence: CASGRASGRRDNEQFF. V usage is TRBV27 and J usage is TRBJ2-1; TRBD2 aligns across 11 bases. Germline V gene sequence: CDR1 MNHEY, CDR2 SMNVEV (reference sequence). Losses at the gene ends were 8 bases for V and 5 bases for J; bases not matched to a gene: 11. The CDR3 sequence is 16 residues long.

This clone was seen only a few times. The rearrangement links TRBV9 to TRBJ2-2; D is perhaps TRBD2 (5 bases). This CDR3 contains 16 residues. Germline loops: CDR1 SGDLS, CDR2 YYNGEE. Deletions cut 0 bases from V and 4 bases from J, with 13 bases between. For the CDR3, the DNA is TGTGCCAGCAGCGTAGATAGAGGGAGAGGCACCGGGGAGCTGTTTTTT. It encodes CASSVDRGRGTGELFF.